The 25 T cell receptor beta chains reported below all come from one sample, sequenced in a study of chemoradiotherapy in HPV16-positive cancers. Method: immunoSEQ multiplex PCR; TCRdb's copy keeps in-frame clones and lacks some. The repertoire consists of about 1,100 clones, with about 84% occurring once and the leading ten covering under 7.5%. The starting material was tumor tissue, obtained from a patient who underwent chemoradiotherapy. Source of these receptors: a human donor with HPV-associated anogenital cancer.

The J gene is TRBJ2-1, the V gene TRBV1; TRBD1 was called by the table and not checked on the DNA. TRBV1 represents a pseudogene. CDR3 length: 14 residues. CDR3: CTSSQDEGGWEQFF. CDR3 in DNA: TGCACCAGCAGCCAAGATGAAGGGGGCTGGGAGCAGTTCTTC.

This chain uses TRBV21-1 with TRBJ2-1. TRBV21-1 is a listed pseudogene. The CDR3 totals 18 residues. The CDR3 loop is CASSKGDNRRSSYNEQFF. Here the CDR3 DNA reads TGTGCCAGCAGCAAAGGGGATAACCGCCGGAGCTCCTACAATGAGCAGTTCTTC.

This clone appeared once. The chain recombines TRBV5-1 with TRBJ1-4; D is possibly TRBD1 (6 bases). The CDR3 is made up of 14 amino acids. V shed 4 bases and J shed 0 bases, with 7 bases lying between them. CDR1 and CDR2 from the germline V gene are SGHRS and YFSETQ. The CDR3 region is CASSTGSTNEKLFF. The CDR3, as DNA: TGCGCCAGCAGCACAGGGTCAACTAATGAAAAACTGTTTTTT.

The J gene is TRBJ2-1, the V gene TRBV7-9, with D perhaps TRBD2 (6 bases). CDR3 size: 12 residues. The V and J ends lost 11 bases and 6 bases respectively, with 14 bases between them. Germline lookup yields CDR1 SEHNR and CDR2 FQNEAQ (reference sequence). This CDR3 is CACISGFNEQFF. The CDR3 DNA follows: TGTGCCTGCATTAGCGGATTCAATGAGCAGTTCTTC.

The V call is TRBV7-9, the J call TRBJ1-1; D remains ambiguous. The V gene's germline CDR1 is SEHNR and CDR2 FQNEAQ (reference sequence). The CDR3 is 13 residues long. Trimming shortened V by 5 bases and J by 3 bases, and 10 bases separated the two germline ends. CDR3 in DNA: TGTGCCAGCAGCGAGATAACCGACACTGAAGCTTTCTTT. Translated: CASSEITDTEAFF.

The chain links TRBV2 to TRBJ1-1; a possible D gene is TRBD1 (6 bases). From germline, CDR1 is SNHLY and CDR2 FYNNEI. The CDR3 spans 15 residues. V lost 2 bases and J lost 0, with 10 bases in between. CDR3 nucleotide sequence: TGTGCCAGCAGTGAAACCGACAGGATGAACACTGAAGCTTTCTTT. Translated, it gives CASSETDRMNTEAFF.

The chain links TRBV5-6 to TRBJ1-5; TRBD1 matches at 8 bases. This CDR3 region has 16 residues. The germline V gene has CDR1 SGHDT and CDR2 YYEEEE. The junction had 6 bases not matched to a gene; V was cut back by 3 bases and J by 1 base. In nucleotides, the CDR3 is TGTGCCAGCAGCTCTGGACAGGGAGGAAGCAATCAGCCCCAGCATTTT. Encoded protein: CASSSGQGGSNQPQHF.

This chain links TRBV29-1 with TRBJ2-5; 11 positions match TRBD2. This CDR3 region has 13 residues. With V trimmed by 8 bases and J by 10 bases, 12 bases remained unmatched. Germline V gives CDR1 SQVTM, CDR2 ANQGSEA. The CDR3 DNA reads as TGCAGCTTCCTAATTAGCGGGGGGGCTGACCAGTACTTC. This gives the protein CSFLISGGADQYF.

The CDR3 loop reads CATAQSQDTQYF. In DNA, the CDR3 is TGTGCCACAGCTCAATCCCAGGATACGCAGTATTTT. The J gene is TRBJ2-3, the V gene TRBV7-9; unclear D gene. The CDR3 runs 12 residues. With 10 bases removed from V and 6 bases from J, the gap between germline ends came to 14 bases. Germline values: CDR1 SEHNR, CDR2 FQNEAQ (reference sequence).

The genes are TRBV28 and TRBJ1-5; no clear D. The CDR3 contains 12 residues. In germline, CDR1 is MDHEN, CDR2 SYDVKM. The CDR3 protein is CYAGDSNQPQHF. The CDR3 DNA sequence: TGTTATGCCGGAGATAGCAATCAGCCCCAGCATTTT.

The chain is built from TRBV18 and TRBJ1-5, with TRBD1 identical over 8 bases. The J segment lost 2 bases and the V segment lost 4 bases, leaving 4 bases of the junction unmatched. The CDR3 sequence is 15 residues long. CDR1 is KGHSH and CDR2 is LQKENI in the germline V gene. CDR3 sequence: CASSLLQGGNQPQHF. CDR3 in DNA: TGTGCCAGCTCACTATTACAGGGGGGCAATCAGCCCCAGCATTTT.

The chain joins TRBV5-1 to TRBJ1-4, with D perhaps TRBD1 (6 bases). V was clipped by 0 bases and J by 8 bases, with 14 bases between them. CDR1 and CDR2 from the germline V gene are SGHRS and YFSETQ. This CDR3 has 15 residues. The CDR3 nucleotides read TGCGCCAGCAGCTTGGAGGGGGTTGCGGTCGAAAAACTGTTTTTT. Amino acid sequence: CASSLEGVAVEKLFF.

The CDR3 loop reads CASSHDLSSYNEQFF. DNA of the CDR3: TGTGCCAGTAGTCATGACTTATCCTCCTACAATGAGCAGTTCTTC. This sequence joins TRBV19 and TRBJ2-1; D is ambiguous. Trimming removed 5 bases from V and 0 bases from J, with 11 bases in between. There are 15 residues in the CDR3. From germline, CDR1 is LNHDA and CDR2 SQIVND (reference sequence).

The rearrangement joins TRBV30 to TRBJ2-3, with D possibly TRBD1 on 6 matching bases. CDR1 and CDR2 from the germline V gene are GTSNPN and SVGIG (reference sequence). This CDR3 has 15 residues. The germline V and J ends were trimmed by 2 bases and 8 bases, with 20 bases remaining between them. The CDR3 bases are TGTGCCTGGAGTACACCACGACATGAAGGGGGTACGCAGTATTTT. Encoded protein: CAWSTPRHEGGTQYF.

This sequence joins TRBV10-3 and TRBJ1-3; D is uncertain. V was pared by 8 bases and J by 2 bases, with 4 bases between. The length of the CDR3 is 11 residues. CDR1 and CDR2 (germline): ENHRY, SYGVKD. The chain's CDR3 is CAIHAGNTIYF. The DNA of the CDR3 is TGTGCCATCCACGCTGGAAACACCATATATTTT.

The J gene is TRBJ2-7, the V gene TRBV5-6; D might be TRBD1 or TRBD2, each matching 5 bases. The V end was cut by 2 bases, the J end by 6 bases, with 9 bases between. This CDR3 is built from 12 residues. CDR1 SGHDT and CDR2 YYEEEE come from the germline V gene. The CDR3 DNA follows: TGTGCCAGCAGCTTTTGGGGGTTCGAGCAGTACTTC. Residues: CASSFWGFEQYF.

CDR3 amino acids: CASSFMEQFF. For the CDR3, the DNA is TGTGCCAGCAGCTTTATGGAGCAGTTCTTC. V usage is TRBV11-2 and J usage is TRBJ2-1, with no clear D. This CDR3 spans 10 amino acids. Trimming removed 3 bases from V and 10 bases from J, with 4 bases in between. The germline V gene encodes CDR1 SGHAT and CDR2 FQNNGV.

This clone was detected only a few times. The gene calls are TRBV27 and TRBJ1-4; 7 nucleotides align to TRBD1. Germline trimming cut 4 bases from V and 8 bases from J; bases unmatched to any gene: 10. The CDR3 covers 15 residues. CDR1 and CDR2 (germline): MNHEY, SMNVEV (reference sequence). The CDR3: CASSWGTAPMEKLFF. The CDR3 nucleotides are TGTGCCAGCAGTTGGGGGACAGCTCCGATGGAAAAACTGTTTTTT. Variable domain in full (rest from reference TRBV27 and TRBJ1-4): EAQVTQNPRYLITVTGKKLTVTCSQNMNHEYMSWYRQDPGLGLRQIYYSMNVEVTDKGDVPEGYKVSRKEKRNFPLILESPSPNQTSLYFCASSWGTAPMEKLFFGSGTQLSVL.

The CDR3 region has the DNA TGTGCCAGCAGCTTCGACAGGGCCTCCTATGGCTACACCTTC. This translates into CASSFDRASYGYTF. V is TRBV7-2 and J is TRBJ1-2; 7 bases are a match to TRBD1. This CDR3 comprises 14 residues. J lost 4 bases, V lost 3 bases, and 5 bases had no gene match. CDR1 is SGHTA, CDR2 FQGNSA, per germline.

The genes are TRBV19 and TRBJ1-5; maybe TRBD1 (6 bases). Per germline, CDR1 LNHDA and CDR2 SQIVND (reference sequence). V was trimmed by 3 bases and J by 3 bases, leaving 9 bases between them. The length of the CDR3 is 14 residues. The CDR3 DNA follows: TGTGCCAGTAGTATGGACAGAATCAATCAGCCCCAGCATTTT. Its translation: CASSMDRINQPQHF.

The CDR3 loop is CASSSGQRISNYGYTF. The CDR3 bases are TGCGCCAGCAGCTCCGGACAGCGGATCTCTAACTATGGCTACACCTTC. The chain recombines TRBV5-1 with TRBJ1-2; maybe TRBD1 (6 bases). V was pared by 3 bases and J by 0 bases, with 15 bases between. Germline CDR1 is SGHRS and CDR2 is YFSETQ. The CDR3 length is 16 residues.

This chain joins TRBV13 and TRBJ2-7; D gene uncertain. The CDR3 has 15 amino acids. Germline V CDR1 and CDR2: PRHDT, FYEKMQ (reference sequence). Deletions cut 2 bases from V and 2 bases from J, with 13 bases between. CDR3 in amino acids: CASSLNPVPTYEQYF. CDR3 sequence (DNA): TGTGCCAGCAGCTTAAATCCAGTACCTACCTACGAGCAGTACTTC. Filled out from reference TRBV13 and TRBJ2-7, the complete variable domain reads AAGVIQSPRHLIKEKRETATLKCYPIPRHDTVYWYQQGPGQDPQFLISFYEKMQSDKGSIPDRFSAQQFSDYHSELNMSSLELGDSALYFCASSLNPVPTYEQYFGPGTRLTVT.

The chain employs TRBV6-1 and TRBJ1-4; D is ambiguous. The CDR3 spans 16 residues. Germline loops: CDR1 MNHNS, CDR2 SASEGT. The germline V and J ends were trimmed by 2 bases and 0 bases, with 10 bases remaining between them. The CDR3 region is CASSEWTGATNEKLFF. CDR3 DNA sequence: TGTGCCAGCAGTGAATGGACGGGTGCAACTAATGAAAAACTGTTTTTT.

This chain connects TRBV10-3 to TRBJ1-4, with TRBD1 identical over 8 bases. The CDR3 totals 15 residues. Germline CDR1 and CDR2: ENHRY and SYGVKD. The V segment lost 0 bases and the J segment 8 bases; nucleotides outside the gene matches: 5. The CDR3 reads CAISESGTGPEKLFF. The CDR3 DNA follows: TGTGCCATCAGTGAGTCCGGGACAGGTCCCGAAAAACTGTTTTTT.

The chain couples TRBV10-2 to TRBJ1-2; TRBD1 agrees at 8 bases. The CDR3 is made up of 15 amino acids. J gave up 0 bases and V 6 bases, and 6 bases lay outside the gene matches. Germline CDR1 is WSHSY and CDR2 is SAAADI. As DNA, the CDR3 is TGCGCCAGCAGGTCGGGACAGGCATCTAACTATGGCTACACCTTC. The encoded protein is CASRSGQASNYGYTF.